The 21 T cell receptor beta chains below were found in one sample sequenced in a study of blood T cell repertoires in COVID-19. Using immunoSEQ multiplex PCR, the repertoire was profiled, and TCRdb retains in-frame clones only, with some absent. The data contain around 300,000 clones, roughly nine tenths of them singletons. The sample consisted of PBMCs or T cells enriched from blood (not recorded which). The receptors originated from a woman aged 40 to 50 who had recovered from COVID-19.

The V and J genes are TRBV5-1 and TRBJ2-7, with 7 bases fitting TRBD2. Unmatched junction bases numbered 6, after V lost 3 bases and J lost 3 bases. Germline CDR1 SGHRS, CDR2 YFSETQ. The CDR3 loop spans 14 amino acids. CDR3 protein: CASSSRAGSYEQYF. The CDR3 nucleotides are TGCGCCAGCAGCTCGCGAGCGGGAAGCTACGAGCAGTACTTC.

The chain employs TRBV6-5 and TRBJ2-2, with TRBD1 as a possible D gene (6 bases). Germline V gives CDR1 MNHEY, CDR2 SVGAGI. This CDR3 is 12 amino acids long. V lost 11 bases, J lost 4 bases, and 11 bases lay in between. The CDR3, as DNA: TGTGCCCTCAGGGGATTCACCGGGGAGCTGTTTTTT. Amino acids: CALRGFTGELFF.

V and J are TRBV7-9 and TRBJ1-1; 12 bases agree with TRBD1. The CDR3 is 17 residues long. Germline loops: CDR1 SEHNR, CDR2 FQNEAQ (reference sequence). V was clipped by 5 bases and J by 4 bases; unmatched bases: 11. CDR3 protein: CASSPGTGGVLFTEAFF. The CDR3 coding sequence is TGTGCCAGCAGCCCCGGGACAGGGGGCGTTTTATTCACTGAAGCTTTCTTT.

This clone appeared a few times. The chain joins TRBV14 to TRBJ1-4; 7 nucleotides match TRBD1. The CDR3 consists of 16 residues. V lost 3 bases, J lost 4 bases, and 8 bases stayed unmatched. Germline V lookup: CDR1 SGHDN, CDR2 FVKESK. Written as DNA, the CDR3 is TGTGCCAGCAGCCAGGCCCTGGGACAGAGTAATGAAAAACTGTTTTTT. Its protein is CASSQALGQSNEKLFF.

The chain joins TRBV19 to TRBJ2-5, with 8 bases aligning to TRBD2. V shed 1 base and J 5 bases; nucleotides not matched to a gene: 6. CDR3 length equals 15 residues. The germline V gene has CDR1 LNHDA and CDR2 SQIVND (reference sequence). CDR3 DNA: TGTGCCAGTAGTATAGTGGGGACTAGGGGGGAGACCCAGTACTTC. Amino acid sequence: CASSIVGTRGETQYF.

V and J are TRBV7-9 and TRBJ2-1, with a possible D match to TRBD2 (6 bases). Per germline, CDR1 SEHNR and CDR2 FQNEAQ (reference sequence). The length of the CDR3 is 15 residues. V was pared by 4 bases and J by 2 bases, with 12 bases between. The CDR3, as DNA: TGTGCCAGCAGCTCCCTCGGAGGGGCCTACAATGAGCAGTTCTTC. This sequence encodes CASSSLGGAYNEQFF.

This clone was detected only once. V gene TRBV4-3 combines with J gene TRBJ2-2; D perhaps matches TRBD1 (5 bases). Trimming left V 1 base short and J 3 bases short, with 12 bases between. This CDR3 is 16 amino acids long. CDR1 and CDR2 from the germline V gene are LGHNA and YSLEER. The chain's CDR3 is CASSQGTAGYTGELFF. The CDR3 bases are TGCGCCAGCAGCCAAGGAACGGCAGGGTACACCGGGGAGCTGTTTTTT.

Here the CDR3 DNA reads TGTGCCAGCAGTCGCCCCCTGGGGGGGGCGAGGGATCAGCCCCAGCATTTT. Amino acids: CASSRPLGGARDQPQHF. V is TRBV28 and J is TRBJ1-5; possible D gene TRBD1, 6 bases. Trimming removed 5 bases from V and 5 bases from J, with 22 bases in between. The CDR3 spans 17 residues. Germline V gives CDR1 MDHEN, CDR2 SYDVKM.

The rearrangement uses TRBV5-4 and TRBJ1-6; D gene ambiguous. The V gene's germline CDR1 is SGHNT and CDR2 YYREEE (reference sequence). This CDR3 is 15 amino acids long. V lost 1 base and J lost 5, with 10 bases in between. As DNA, the CDR3 is TGTGCCAGCAGCTTGACCCCTATTGATAATTCACCCCTCCACTTT. Translating it yields CASSLTPIDNSPLHF.

The chain carries TRBV3-1 (or the pseudogene TRBV3-2) and TRBJ2-4, with D possibly being TRBD2 (6 bases). Looked up from germline, CDR1 is LGHDT and CDR2 is YNNKEL (reference sequence). Trimming removed 3 bases from V and 6 bases from J, with 9 bases in between. This CDR3 spans 13 amino acids. CDR3 coding DNA: TGTGCCAGCAGCCAGGGGACTCCAAACATTCAGTACTTC. Translating gives CASSQGTPNIQYF.

The chain is built from TRBV29-1 and TRBJ1-2, with TRBD1 matching over 7 bases. Germline CDR1 is SQVTM and CDR2 is ANQGSEA. This CDR3 has 12 residues. Trimming at V came to 6 bases and at J to 12 bases, leaving 13 bases not matched to a gene. The CDR3 reads CSVITNDRADTF. The CDR3 DNA reads as TGCAGCGTCATAACAAACGACAGGGCAGACACCTTC.

This clone appeared a single time. Here the CDR3 DNA reads TGCGCCAGCAGCTTGGAGGCAGGGTCCTTGTACGAGCAGTACTTC. As protein: CASSLEAGSLYEQYF. The chain carries TRBV5-1 and TRBJ2-7, with D possibly matching TRBD1 (5 bases). V lost 0 bases, J lost 4 bases, and 14 bases lay in between. The CDR3 is made up of 15 amino acids. Per germline, CDR1 SGHRS and CDR2 YFSETQ.

V is TRBV2 and J is TRBJ2-1; perhaps TRBD1 as D (5 bases). Germline loops: CDR1 SNHLY, CDR2 FYNNEI. The V and J ends lost 4 bases and 4 bases respectively, with 11 bases between them. The CDR3 runs to 14 residues. Written as DNA, the CDR3 is TGTGCCAGCAGTGTGGACACCCGTTACAATGAGCAGTTCTTC. It codes for CASSVDTRYNEQFF.

The chain uses TRBV5-1 and TRBJ2-5; D is unclear. V lost 0 bases and J 5 bases, leaving 11 bases between the germline ends. Per the germline V gene, CDR1 is SGHRS and CDR2 is YFSETQ. The CDR3 length is 14 residues. CDR3 residues: CASSLANAGETQYF. The CDR3 region has the DNA TGCGCCAGCAGCTTGGCCAACGCCGGGGAGACCCAGTACTTC.

The count of this clone is one. In DNA, the CDR3 is TGTGCCAGTAGTCCCCTACAAGGGGGAATTGGGGAAAAACTGTTTTTT. This codes for CASSPLQGGIGEKLFF. This chain joins TRBV19 and TRBJ1-4; tentatively, D is TRBD1 (6 bases). The V gene's germline CDR1 is LNHDA and CDR2 SQIVND (reference sequence). Trimming shortened V by 5 bases and J by 8 bases, and 21 bases separated the two germline ends. The CDR3 length is 16 residues.

This clone was found once. The rearrangement uses TRBV13 and TRBJ2-5, with 7 bases identical to TRBD2. The CDR3 has 13 residues. CDR1 and CDR2 from the germline V gene are PRHDT and FYEKMQ (reference sequence). The ends lost 3 bases at V and 2 bases at J; junction bases unmatched: 0. As DNA, the CDR3 is TGTGCCAGCAGCTTGCGGGGGCAAGAGACCCAGTACTTC. Its translation is CASSLRGQETQYF.

The chain has TRBV19 and TRBJ2-2, with 12 bases that match TRBD2. CDR3 length: 15 amino acids. Germline trimming cut 3 bases from V and 6 bases from J; bases unmatched to any gene: 2. CDR1 LNHDA and CDR2 SQIVND come from the germline V gene (reference sequence). CDR3 coding DNA: TGTGCCAGTAGTATCCTAGCGGGAGGGCCCGGGGAGCTGTTTTTT. Translated, it gives CASSILAGGPGELFF.

The CDR3 DNA sequence: TGTGCACACCGAGGCAGGGGTAGAAACACCATATATTTT. Amino acid sequence: CAHRGRGRNTIYF. The rearrangement uses TRBV12-2 and TRBJ1-3; the table names TRBD1, a call not compared with the DNA. TRBV12-2 counts as a pseudogene. CDR3 length equals 13 residues.

This sequence joins TRBV9 and TRBJ2-7; TRBD1 is a possible D gene (6 bases). Germline assignment: CDR1 SGDLS and CDR2 YYNGEE. Deletions cut 3 bases from V and 7 bases from J, with 17 bases between. CDR3 length: 14 amino acids. CDR3 DNA sequence: TGTGCCAGCAGCGCCCGGGACACAGCCATGGAGCAGTACTTC. Its protein product is CASSARDTAMEQYF.

This chain links TRBV5-1 with TRBJ1-1; D uncertain. Trimming pared 2 bases from V and 8 bases from J, leaving 19 bases between. CDR3 length: 15 amino acids. Germline V CDR1 and CDR2: SGHRS, YFSETQ. CDR3 residues: CASSFGRTTAEEAFF. CDR3 nucleotide sequence: TGCGCCAGCAGCTTCGGACGGACTACCGCCGAGGAAGCTTTCTTT.

This clone was found a few times. The CDR3 protein is CASSPDRDYNSPLHF. The CDR3 DNA sequence: TGTGCCAGCTCACCGGACAGGGACTATAATTCACCCCTCCACTTT. The V call is TRBV18, the J call TRBJ1-6, with 8 bases lining up with TRBD1. The CDR3 is 15 residues long. V lost 3 bases and J lost 3; bases outside the gene matches: 1. From germline, CDR1 is KGHSH and CDR2 LQKENI.